The 29 T cell receptor beta chains below were found in one sample sequenced in a study of T cell changes during pregnancy in multiple sclerosis. Profiling relied on immunoSEQ multiplex PCR, and the TCRdb table lists in-frame clones only, not all of them. The sample includes about 75,000 clones, about 94% of them seen just once. The sequencing used CD4+ T cells from peripheral blood mononuclear cells, collected after pregnancy. These receptor sequences come from a female donor with multiple sclerosis, enrolled in a pregnancy study.

This sequence joins TRBV29-1 and TRBJ2-4; 7 bases line up with TRBD2. J gave up 3 bases and V 3 bases, and 2 bases lay outside the gene matches. The CDR3 covers 13 residues. Germline V gene data show CDR1 as SQVTM and CDR2 as ANQGSEA. The CDR3 DNA is TGCAGCGTTGAGGGAGGGAACAAAAACATTCAGTACTTC. It yields the protein CSVEGGNKNIQYF.

The CDR3 sequence is CAWSEQVLLPYEQYF. The CDR3 coding sequence is TGTGCCTGGAGCGAACAGGTACTACTTCCCTACGAGCAGTACTTC. The chain links TRBV30 to TRBJ2-7, with D possibly being TRBD1 (5 bases). V lost 3 bases and J lost 2, with 17 bases in between. This CDR3 spans 15 amino acids. Germline V gene sequence: CDR1 GTSNPN, CDR2 SVGIG (reference sequence).

The rearrangement uses TRBV6-1 and TRBJ1-5, with D unresolved. The ends were cut back, 2 bases at V and 4 bases at J, with 9 bases in the middle. This CDR3 spans 14 amino acids. Looked up from germline, CDR1 is MNHNS and CDR2 is SASEGT. The CDR3 is CASSERSVNQPQHF. The CDR3 nucleotides read TGTGCCAGCAGTGAACGGTCTGTAAATCAGCCCCAGCATTTT.

CDR3 coding DNA: TGTGCCAGCAGCCCAACAGGGAGCAATCAGCCCCAGCATTTT. This sequence encodes CASSPTGSNQPQHF. V gene TRBV5-6 combines with J gene TRBJ1-5; D may be TRBD1 (6 bases). The CDR3 contains 14 residues. The V end was cut by 4 bases, the J end by 1 base, with 9 bases between. CDR1 SGHDT and CDR2 YYEEEE come from the germline V gene.

J is TRBJ2-2 and V is TRBV25-1; TRBD1 is a possible D gene (5 bases). Germline V gene lookup returns CDR1 MGHDK and CDR2 SYGVNS. Trimming cost V 9 bases and J 1 base, with 9 bases left between them. CDR3 size: 13 residues. CDR3 region: CASMTVNTGELFF. In nucleotides, the CDR3 is TGTGCCAGTATGACAGTGAACACCGGGGAGCTGTTTTTT.

The CDR3 is CASSLDVGLAGANEQFF. The DNA for the CDR3 is TGTGCCAGCAGCTTAGATGTGGGACTAGCGGGAGCAAATGAGCAGTTCTTC. The rearrangement uses TRBV11-3 and TRBJ2-1; 14 bases match TRBD2. The CDR3 spans 17 residues. Germline values: CDR1 SGHNT, CDR2 YENEEA. V lost 0 bases and J lost 7; bases outside the gene matches: 5.

J is TRBJ2-7 and V is TRBV2; TRBD2 matches at 10 bases. From germline, CDR1 is SNHLY and CDR2 FYNNEI. V lost 6 bases to trimming and J lost 7 bases; unmatched junction nucleotides: 6. The CDR3 spans 13 residues. In DNA, the CDR3 is TGTGCCAGCAGCCTAGCGGGAGTTGCGGAGCAGTACTTC. Encoded protein: CASSLAGVAEQYF.

This chain uses TRBV28 with TRBJ2-2; a possible D gene is TRBD2 (6 bases). Trimming shortened V by 6 bases and J by 8 bases, and 16 bases separated the two germline ends. CDR1 and CDR2 (germline): MDHEN, SYDVKM. The CDR3 is made up of 14 amino acids. The CDR3 loop is CASRSAGTRGELFF. CDR3 in DNA: TGTGCCAGCAGATCCGCAGGGACTCGGGGGGAGCTGTTTTTT.

The J gene is TRBJ2-2, the V gene TRBV4-3; D possibly corresponds to TRBD1 (5 bases). Germline values: CDR1 LGHNA, CDR2 YSLEER. The CDR3 runs 15 residues. Trimming removed 1 base from V and 9 bases from J, with 15 bases in between. The CDR3 sequence is CASSQGRQGLRELFF. CDR3 coding DNA: TGCGCCAGCAGCCAAGGTCGTCAGGGTTTGAGGGAGCTGTTTTTT.

CDR3 DNA: TGTGCCAGCAGTTATAGCGGAGCAGACACAGATACGCAGTATTTT. Translating gives CASSYSGADTDTQYF. The chain joins TRBV6-5 to TRBJ2-3, with a tentative D call TRBD2 (6 bases). V was cut by 3 bases and J by 2 bases, with 12 bases left in between. Germline V gene lookup returns CDR1 MNHEY and CDR2 SVGAGI. There are 15 residues in the CDR3.

The chain joins TRBV5-8 to TRBJ2-7, with a weak D call TRBD1 (5 bases). This CDR3 has 15 residues. With 2 bases removed from V and 3 bases from J, the gap between germline ends came to 15 bases. Germline CDR1 SGHTS, CDR2 YDEGEE. CDR3 sequence (DNA): TGTGCCAGCAGCTTTTCCGGACACCCAGTCTACGAGCAGTACTTC. Translated: CASSFSGHPVYEQYF. Full variable domain (remainder filled in from reference TRBV5-8 and TRBJ2-7): EAGVTQSPTHLIKTRGQQATLRCSPISGHTSVYWYQQALGLGLQFLLWYDEGEERNRGNFPPRFSGRQFPNYSSELNVNALELEDSALYLCASSFSGHPVYEQYFGPGTRLTVT.

The chain carries TRBV2 and TRBJ2-7; D is possibly TRBD2 (6 bases). This CDR3 has 15 residues. Trimming took 6 bases from V and 0 from J, leaving 15 bases between them. CDR1 is SNHLY, CDR2 FYNNEI, per germline. CDR3 region: CASSGFSSVSYEQYF. The CDR3 DNA follows: TGTGCCAGCAGCGGCTTTTCTAGCGTCTCCTACGAGCAGTACTTC.

This chain uses TRBV30 with TRBJ1-4; D unclear. The germline gives CDR1 GTSNPN, CDR2 SVGIG (reference sequence). The CDR3 has 14 residues. V dropped 0 bases and J dropped 4 bases, with 9 bases sitting between them. The CDR3 loop is CAWSVGGSNEKLFF. CDR3 sequence (DNA): TGTGCCTGGAGTGTAGGAGGGAGTAATGAAAAACTGTTTTTT.

This chain uses TRBV19 with TRBJ2-1; 10 positions match TRBD1. Germline CDR1 and CDR2: LNHDA and SQIVND (reference sequence). Losses at the gene ends were 7 bases for V and 5 bases for J; bases not matched to a gene: 8. The CDR3 spans 15 residues. This CDR3 is CASTQPGQGNNEQFF. CDR3 bases: TGTGCCAGTACTCAACCGGGACAGGGGAACAATGAGCAGTTCTTC. Based on the CDR3 plus reference TRBV19 and TRBJ2-1, the full variable domain is DGGITQSPKYLFRKEGQNVTLSCEQNLNHDAMYWYRQDPGQGLRLIYYSQIVNDFQKGDIAEGYSVSREKKESFPLTVTSAQKNPTAFYLCASTQPGQGNNEQFFGPGTRLTVL.

The chain combines TRBV4-2 with TRBJ2-3; TRBD2 aligns across 9 bases. The V gene end was trimmed by 1 base and the J gene end by 0 bases; junction bases not matched to a gene: 5. Looked up from germline, CDR1 is LGHNA and CDR2 is YNFKEQ. The CDR3 loop spans 17 amino acids. In DNA form, the CDR3 reads TGTGCCAGCAGCCAAGTACCCACTAGCGGGAGCACAGATACGCAGTATTTT. Protein sequence: CASSQVPTSGSTDTQYF.

V usage is TRBV7-6 and J usage is TRBJ1-4; the D gene is possibly TRBD1 (5 bases). The V gene's germline CDR1 is SGHVS and CDR2 FNYEAQ. The CDR3 spans 16 residues. Deletions cut 0 bases from V and 0 bases from J, with 8 bases between. CDR3 in DNA: TGTGCCAGCAGCTTAGCGCTGACAGCAACTAATGAAAAACTGTTTTTT. This sequence encodes CASSLALTATNEKLFF.

The chain recombines TRBV28 with TRBJ1-3, with a tentative D call TRBD1 (6 bases). The V end lost 3 bases, the J end lost 4 bases, and 10 bases lay between the germline ends. CDR1 is MDHEN and CDR2 is SYDVKM in the germline V gene. This CDR3 region has 14 residues. CDR3 nucleotide sequence: TGTGCCAGCAGTTTTTCCCAGGGGGGAAACACCATATATTTT. Its protein is CASSFSQGGNTIYF.

The V gene is TRBV11-3, the J gene TRBJ2-1, with 7 bases aligning to TRBD2. J gave up 5 bases and V 9 bases, and 4 bases lay outside the gene matches. The CDR3 extends over 12 amino acids. Per the germline V gene, CDR1 is SGHNT and CDR2 is YENEEA. The DNA for the CDR3 is TGTGCCAGAGGTCTAGCGGACAATGAGCAGTTCTTC. Encoded protein: CARGLADNEQFF.

The chain is built from TRBV5-1 and TRBJ1-4; TRBD1 matches 7 bases. Trimming took 3 bases from V and 4 from J; bases not matched to a gene: 9. The CDR3 covers 16 residues. Germline CDR1 reads SGHRS; CDR2 reads YFSETQ. Written as DNA, the CDR3 is TGCGCCAGCAGCTGGAGCTCTCGACAGGGTAATGAAAAACTGTTTTTT. This codes for CASSWSSRQGNEKLFF. The whole variable domain, remainder taken from reference TRBV5-1 and TRBJ1-4, is KAGVTQTPRYLIKTRGQQVTLSCSPISGHRSVSWYQQTPGQGLQFLFEYFSETQRNKGNFPGRFSGRQFSNSRSEMNVSTLELGDSALYLCASSWSSRQGNEKLFFGSGTQLSVL.

The V gene is TRBV27, the J gene TRBJ1-2; tentatively, D is TRBD1 (5 bases). Germline-derived CDR1 and CDR2 are MNHEY and SMNVEV (reference sequence). V lost 2 bases to trimming and J lost 8 bases, with 18 bases between them. The CDR3 extends over 15 amino acids. CDR3 loop: CASSLQPTAGNGYTF. The CDR3 DNA is TGTGCCAGCAGTTTACAGCCGACAGCAGGGAACGGCTACACCTTC.

The V and J genes are TRBV7-2 and TRBJ1-5; 8 positions agree with TRBD1. The germline V gene encodes CDR1 SGHTA and CDR2 FQGNSA. The J segment lost 0 bases and the V segment lost 1 base, leaving 8 bases of the junction unmatched. The CDR3 has 18 amino acids. The CDR3 is CASSLVAGGGGSNQPQHF. Written as DNA, the CDR3 is TGTGCCAGCAGCTTAGTTGCAGGGGGCGGGGGTAGCAATCAGCCCCAGCATTTT. Combining the CDR3 with reference TRBV7-2 and TRBJ1-5 gives the whole variable domain GAGVSQSPSNKVTEKGKDVELRCDPISGHTALYWYRQSLGQGLEFLIYFQGNSAPDKSGLPSDRFSAERTGGSVSTLTIQRTQQEDSAVYLCASSLVAGGGGSNQPQHFGDGTRLSIL.

J is TRBJ2-7 and V is TRBV28; TRBD1 matches at 10 bases. After removal of 6 bases from V and 2 bases from J, the junction contained 1 base not matched to a gene. This CDR3 contains 13 residues. Germline V lookup: CDR1 MDHEN, CDR2 SYDVKM. The CDR3, as DNA: TGTGCCAGCAGAGGGACAGGGGCCTACGAGCAGTACTTC. This translates into CASRGTGAYEQYF. Supplemented by reference TRBV28 and TRBJ2-7, the full variable domain reads DVKVTQSSRYLVKRTGEKVFLECVQDMDHENMFWYRQDPGLGLRLIYFSYDVKMKEKGDIPEGYSVSREKKERFSLILESASTNQTSMYLCASRGTGAYEQYFGPGTRLTVT.

The J gene is TRBJ2-1, the V gene TRBV11-1; 7 bases fit TRBD1. The CDR3 loop spans 16 amino acids. Germline V CDR1 and CDR2: SGHAT, FQDESV (reference sequence). Trimming cost V 5 bases and J 1 base; bases outside gene matches: 8. The CDR3 DNA reads TGTGCCAGCAGCCCTACGGGACAGCTTTCCTACAATGAGCAGTTCTTC. Protein product: CASSPTGQLSYNEQFF.

CDR3 region: CASSFYDSRRRVQYF. CDR3 DNA: TGTGCCAGCAGTTTCTATGACTCCCGACGTCGGGTGCAGTACTTC. The gene calls are TRBV28 and TRBJ2-7, with D uncertain. Between the trimmed V and J ends, which lost 3 bases and 9 bases, there was a span of 21 bases. Germline CDR1 reads MDHEN; CDR2 reads SYDVKM. The CDR3 is 15 residues long.

The CDR3 is CASTNGVEQFF. CDR3 nucleotide sequence: TGTGCCTCGACGAACGGGGTCGAGCAGTTCTTC. The chain uses TRBV10-3 and TRBJ2-1; tentative D call: TRBD2 (5 bases). This CDR3 region has 11 residues. V was clipped by 11 bases and J by 10 bases, with 15 bases between them. Germline CDR1 and CDR2: ENHRY and SYGVKD.

This clone was detected only once. V usage is TRBV28 and J usage is TRBJ2-7; a possible D gene is TRBD2 (6 bases). CDR1 and CDR2 (germline): MDHEN, SYDVKM. V lost 5 bases, J lost 5 bases, and 16 bases lay in between. This CDR3 has 14 residues. The CDR3 sequence: CASSLGYRRDEQYF. Written as DNA, the CDR3 is TGTGCCAGCAGTCTCGGATACAGGAGGGACGAGCAGTACTTC.

V and J are TRBV5-1 and TRBJ1-1, with TRBD1 matching 8 bases. The CDR3 is 15 amino acids. The V gene's germline CDR1 is SGHRS and CDR2 YFSETQ. Germline trimming cut 4 bases from V and 1 base from J; bases unmatched to any gene: 6. The CDR3 DNA sequence: TGCGCCAGCAGCATGGCGGACAGGGCGAACACTGAAGCTTTCTTT. Its protein is CASSMADRANTEAFF.

CDR3 coding DNA: TGTGCCAGCAGTTGGAGGGCTGAAGCTTTCTTT. Protein: CASSWRAEAFF. This chain connects TRBV28 to TRBJ1-1; D gene ambiguous. V lost 4 bases to trimming and J lost 6 bases, with 6 bases between them. Germline assignment: CDR1 MDHEN and CDR2 SYDVKM. The CDR3 length is 11 residues.

This clone showed up just once. Here the CDR3 DNA reads TGCGCCAGCAGCTTTCAGACAGGATATGGCTACACCTTC. Protein sequence: CASSFQTGYGYTF. The gene calls are TRBV5-1 and TRBJ1-2, with D tentatively TRBD1 (6 bases). This CDR3 has 13 residues. With 2 bases removed from V and 5 bases from J, the gap between germline ends came to 10 bases. Germline lookup yields CDR1 SGHRS and CDR2 YFSETQ.